The sequence of this TCR beta chain was determined in a study of blood T cell repertoires in COVID-19. Study overall: From T cells, B-cell-depleted T cells, or PBMCs came the material, which was cDNA or gDNA.

V shed 4 bases and J shed 4 bases, with 21 bases lying between them. CDR3 length: 18 residues. Germline V gives CDR1 KGHDR, CDR2 SFDVKD. In the authors' workflow: Nucleated cell counts were estimated from reference gene primer amplification. TCRdb's copy holds only in-frame clones and misses some; the assay was immunoSEQ multiplex PCR. For V, J and clone size, that table is used; D and trimming come from the DNA. The sample has 100,000 or so clones; around 86% are singletons. This clone has a single count. Specimen: peripheral blood. This clonotype originated in a man aged 50-59 years with acute or convalescent COVID-19. V gene TRBV24-1 combines with J gene TRBJ2-2, with D unclear. CDR3 in DNA: TGTGCCACCAGTGACCATCCCTATGGCCGCTCGGGCACCGGGGAGCTGTTTTTT. Its protein is CATSDHPYGRSGTGELFF.